The clone carrying this T cell receptor (beta chain) was found a few times. Its cognate antigen is unknown. This specimen comes from a study of T cell repertoires in cytomegalovirus infection. Whole-study context: As its CMV epitopes, the study selected recently identified HLA-C-restricted and well-studied HLA-B-restricted targets. Signatures in public TCR beta sequences pointed to both CMV infection and matching HLA type. Whole-study results and caveats: Cumulative frequency (of public TCR beta family members) identified carriers of CMV plus the relevant HLA. Ex vivo, HLA-C-restricted CMV-specific TCR beta clonotypes prevailed over the rest of the response.

In TCRdb, the reads were re-called with MiXCR into one record per CDR3 protein. The sample has a few hundred thousand distinct CDR3 sequences, roughly 42% seen once. V lost 3 bases to trimming and J lost 0 bases, with 6 bases between them. The germline CDR1 and CDR2 sequences are SGHRS and YFSETQ. The CDR3 covers 14 residues. The clonotype comes from a human donor in good health (CMV status not recorded). Some clones in this sample may be carry-over from other donors' samples. This sample comprised cultured PBMCs, obtained from culture after CMV antigen stimulation. The rearrangement joins TRBV5-1 to TRBJ2-2; D gene ambiguous. This CDR3 reads CASSYNSNTGELFF. CDR3 DNA: TGCGCCAGCAGCTACAATTCGAACACCGGGGAGCTGTTTTTT.